Many counts were recorded for the clone carrying this T cell receptor (beta chain). These data are taken from a study of read filtering for tumor transcriptome and immune sequencing. Molecular barcoded adaptors covering alpha/delta and beta/gamma chains were used on about 390 ng RNA. One entry per CDR3 protein, called by TCRdb with MiXCR from the reads. The sample lists 85,000 to 100,000 distinct CDR3 sequences; about a fifth were seen once. Germline V gives CDR1 MGHRA, CDR2 YSYEKL. There are 14 residues in the CDR3. Trimming took off 4 bases at V and 8 bases at J, with 17 bases between the two ends. V is TRBV4-1 and J is TRBJ1-1; D call uncertain. This clonotype was obtained from a donor aged 40 or over with multiple myeloma. The sample taken for sequencing was a population of CD138-negative cells sorted from bone marrow. CDR3 amino acids: CASSRPDLPAEAFF. CDR3 DNA sequence: TGCGCCAGCAGCCGCCCGGACCTCCCGGCCGAAGCTTTCTTT.